The following is a TCR beta chain sequence with its context. Antigen specificity is unknown. The record originates from a study of cytomegalovirus exposure and HLA in healthy donors. Study-level information: Samples from HLA-typed donors yielded about 85 million unique TCRs in an early data release.

Study observations and caveats: A later analysis found most CMV-associated TCR beta chains apparently HLA-restricted. According to a later analysis, donors in an Asian-associated ancestry cluster reportedly had fewer N-insertions than the roughly 630-donor mean.

The germline CDR1 and CDR2 sequences are SGHDN and FVKESK. The V gene lost 2 bases and the J gene lost 6 bases, with 5 bases spanning the gap. This CDR3 has 13 amino acids. The PCR had 60 Vbeta and 13 Jbeta primers. The method was immunoSEQ multiplex PCR; TCRdb's version includes in-frame clones alone and lacks a portion of them. Of about 200,000 clones in the sample, 82% were seen once. The TCR comes from a boy aged 2 to 9 in good health and CMV-seronegative. The chain is built from TRBV14 and TRBJ1-6, with D perhaps TRBD1 (5 bases). The specimen sequenced was PBMCs. CDR3 nucleotides: TGTGCCAGCAGCCAACAGGGTAATTCACCCCTCCACTTT. This encodes CASSQQGNSPLHF. Using reference TRBV14 and TRBJ1-6 for the parts outside the CDR3, the full variable domain is EAGVTQFPSHSVIEKGQTVTLRCDPISGHDNLYWYRRVMGKEIKFLLHFVKESKQDESGMPNNRFLAERTGGTYSTLKVQPAELEDSGVYFCASSQQGNSPLHFGNGTRLTVT.